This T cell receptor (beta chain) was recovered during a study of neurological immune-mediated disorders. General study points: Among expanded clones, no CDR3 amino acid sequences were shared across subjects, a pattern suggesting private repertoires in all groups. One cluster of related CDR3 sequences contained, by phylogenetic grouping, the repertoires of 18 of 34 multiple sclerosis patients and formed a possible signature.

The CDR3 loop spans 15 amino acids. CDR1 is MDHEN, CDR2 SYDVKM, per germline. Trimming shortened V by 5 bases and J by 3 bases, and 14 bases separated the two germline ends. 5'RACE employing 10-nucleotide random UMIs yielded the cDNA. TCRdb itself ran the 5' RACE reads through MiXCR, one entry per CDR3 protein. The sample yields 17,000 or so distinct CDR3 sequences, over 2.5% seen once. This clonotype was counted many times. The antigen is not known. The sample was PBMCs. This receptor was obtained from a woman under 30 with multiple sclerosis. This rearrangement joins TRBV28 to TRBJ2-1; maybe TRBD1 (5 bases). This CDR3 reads CASSPRQLNYNEQFF. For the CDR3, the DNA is TGTGCCAGCAGTCCTCGACAGCTTAACTACAATGAGCAGTTCTTC.